This TCR beta chain was documented in a study of blood T cells in healthy people across ages. Turning to this clonotype: What it recognizes is unknown.

The authors extracted at least 5 micrograms of total RNA per sample. Overall study results and limits: In the absence of known donor CMV status, changes in expanded clonotypes were possibly confounded.

PCR was performed a second time for about 7 to 11 cycles using a sample-barcoded 5' primer and a J-beta primer mix. TCRdb fed the 5' RACE reads into MiXCR, producing one record per CDR3 protein. The table lists about 1.4 million distinct CDR3 sequences, approximately 59% of them singletons. CDR3 length: 17 residues. V lost 1 base to trimming and J lost 2 bases; unmatched junction nucleotides: 7. Looked up from germline, CDR1 is DFQATT and CDR2 is SNEGSKA (reference sequence). The sequence was obtained from a young man in good health. The chain is built from TRBV20-1 and TRBJ2-3, with 12 nucleotides matching TRBD2. The sequenced material came from blood. DNA of the CDR3: TGCAGTGCTAGAGTTCTAGCGGGAGGGCCGGACACAGATACGCAGTATTTT. It yields the protein CSARVLAGGPDTDTQYF.